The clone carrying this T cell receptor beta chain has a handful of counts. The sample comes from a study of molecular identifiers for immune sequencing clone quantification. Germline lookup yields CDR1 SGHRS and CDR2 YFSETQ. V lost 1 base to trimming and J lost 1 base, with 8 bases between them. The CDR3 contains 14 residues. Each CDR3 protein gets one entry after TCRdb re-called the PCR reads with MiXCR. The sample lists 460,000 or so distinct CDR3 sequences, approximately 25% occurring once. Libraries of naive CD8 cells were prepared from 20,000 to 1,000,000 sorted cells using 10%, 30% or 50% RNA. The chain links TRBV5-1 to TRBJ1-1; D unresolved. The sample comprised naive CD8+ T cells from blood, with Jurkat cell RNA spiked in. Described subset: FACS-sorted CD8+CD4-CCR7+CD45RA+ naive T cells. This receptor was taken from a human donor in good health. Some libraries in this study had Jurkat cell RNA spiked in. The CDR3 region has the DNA TGCGCCAGCAGCTTGATGGAGGGGAACACTGAAGCTTTCTTT. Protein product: CASSLMEGNTEAFF.